Each of the 20 T cell receptor beta chains below was sequenced from the same sample in a study of CD8+ T cells in alopecia areata. The treatment denotes: oral pan-JAK inhibitor, 5-10 mg twice daily. Extraction of RNA preceded its reverse transcription into cDNA, which served as the sequencing template. The method was immunoSEQ multiplex PCR; TCRdb's version includes in-frame clones alone and lacks a portion of them. The sample lists approximately 220,000 clones, 35% to 40% occurring once. The sequencing used CD4+ T cells sorted from blood, collected between weeks 30 and 35, from a patient treated with tofacitinib. The source is a human donor with alopecia areata.

J is TRBJ2-3 and V is TRBV7-3; D gene uncertain. The CDR3 is 12 amino acids. V lost 8 bases and J 4 bases, leaving 10 bases between the germline ends. Germline V CDR1 and CDR2: SGHTA, FQGTGA. The CDR3 here is CASGPSADTQYF. In nucleotides, the CDR3 is TGTGCCAGCGGGCCGTCGGCAGATACGCAGTATTTT. The entire variable domain, with the rest obtained from reference TRBV7-3 and TRBJ2-3, is as follows: GAGVSQTPSNKVTEKGKYVELRCDPISGHTALYWYRQSLGQGPEFLIYFQGTGAADDSGLPNDRFFAVRPEGSVSTLKIQRTERGDSAVYLCASGPSADTQYFGPGTRLTVL.

The genes are TRBV7-9 and TRBJ2-3; D gene uncertain. The ends were cut back, 4 bases at V and 2 bases at J, with 1 base in the middle. The CDR3 extends over 11 amino acids. Germline lookup yields CDR1 SEHNR and CDR2 FQNEAQ (reference sequence). As DNA, the CDR3 is TGTGCCAGCAGCTACACAGATACGCAGTATTTT. As protein: CASSYTDTQYF.

The sample holds a few counts of this clone. CDR3 loop: CSGLAGINEQYF. The CDR3 nucleotides read TGCAGCGGACTAGCGGGAATCAACGAGCAGTACTTC. The chain carries TRBV29-1 and TRBJ2-7, with 11 bases that match TRBD2. CDR3 length equals 12 residues. The ends lost 7 bases at V and 5 bases at J; junction bases unmatched: 4. The germline V gene has CDR1 SQVTM and CDR2 ANQGSEA.

The chain is built from TRBV11-2 and TRBJ2-6, with D hard to call. CDR3 size: 16 residues. The germline gives CDR1 SGHAT, CDR2 FQNNGV. Trimming cost V 1 base and J 3 bases, with 10 bases left between them. In nucleotides, the CDR3 is TGTGCCAGCAGCTTAGCTTTGGGCGGTGGGGCCAACGTCCTGACTTTC. This encodes CASSLALGGGANVLTF.

The rearrangement joins TRBV5-1 to TRBJ1-2; D might be TRBD1 (5 bases). The CDR3 extends over 13 amino acids. Trimming took off 4 bases at V and 6 bases at J, with 13 bases between the two ends. The germline CDR1 and CDR2 sequences are SGHRS and YFSETQ. CDR3 DNA: TGCGCCAGCAGCCCCGACAGTCCCGATGGCTACACCTTC. Its protein product is CASSPDSPDGYTF.

This chain uses TRBV29-1 with TRBJ2-7; D perhaps matches TRBD1 (6 bases). CDR1 and CDR2 (germline): SQVTM, ANQGSEA. The length of the CDR3 is 13 residues. Trimming shortened V by 4 bases and J by 7 bases, and 17 bases separated the two germline ends. The CDR3 loop reads CSVGSRGLGEQYF. The CDR3, as DNA: TGCAGCGTTGGTTCCAGGGGTTTAGGGGAGCAGTACTTC.

V gene TRBV6-5 combines with J gene TRBJ2-7; D gene ambiguous. The V end lost 4 bases, the J end lost 3 bases, and 4 bases lay between the germline ends. The CDR3 is 11 residues long. Per the germline V gene, CDR1 is MNHEY and CDR2 is SVGAGI. CDR3 bases: TGTGCCAGCAGTTCGAACTACGAGCAGTACTTC. Encoded protein: CASSSNYEQYF.

In its sample, this clone was seen a few times. One junction end disagrees with the germline gene, perhaps due to a read error. The chain couples TRBV7-2 to TRBJ2-7; D remains unclear. Germline V gene sequence: CDR1 SGHTA, CDR2 FQGNSA. There are 14 residues in the CDR3. The CDR3 sequence: CASSLSRDSHEQYF. For the CDR3, the DNA is TGTGCCAGCAGCTTAAGTCGTGACTCCCACGAGCAGTACTTC.

This clone has ten or more counts. The chain has TRBV11-2 and TRBJ2-1; perhaps TRBD1 as D (6 bases). Germline V gene lookup returns CDR1 SGHAT and CDR2 FQNNGV. V lost 4 bases and J 0 bases, leaving 13 bases between the germline ends. There are 16 residues in the CDR3. This CDR3 reads CASSSRQASSYNEQFF. Written as DNA, the CDR3 is TGTGCCAGCAGCTCTCGACAGGCAAGCTCCTACAATGAGCAGTTCTTC.

This clone was picked up a small number of times. The gene calls are TRBV11-2 and TRBJ2-1; weak D call: TRBD2 (6 bases). V was pared by 1 base and J by 7 bases, with 11 bases between. CDR1 SGHAT and CDR2 FQNNGV come from the germline V gene. The CDR3 has 14 residues. The CDR3 DNA follows: TGTGCCAGCAGCTTAGTTCCCGCGGGAAATGAGCAGTTCTTC. Translating it yields CASSLVPAGNEQFF. Using reference TRBV11-2 and TRBJ2-1 for the parts outside the CDR3, the full variable domain is EAGVAQSPRYKIIEKRQSVAFWCNPISGHATLYWYQQILGQGPKLLIQFQNNGVVDDSQLPKDRFSAERLKGVDSTLKIQPAKLEDSAVYLCASSLVPAGNEQFFGPGTRLTVL.

This clone was seen more than once but under ten times. The V and J genes are TRBV5-1 and TRBJ2-5, with a possible D match to TRBD2 (5 bases). The CDR3 has 15 amino acids. V gave up 6 bases and J gave up 1 base, with 16 bases separating them. Germline V gene sequence: CDR1 SGHRS, CDR2 YFSETQ. The CDR3 loop is CASTIGDSRQETQYF. The CDR3 region has the DNA TGCGCCAGCACCATCGGGGATAGCCGCCAAGAGACCCAGTACTTC.

This clone was picked up one time. The J gene is TRBJ2-1, the V gene TRBV30; D is undetermined. Trimming shortened V by 5 bases and J by 3 bases, and 5 bases separated the two germline ends. Looked up from germline, CDR1 is GTSNPN and CDR2 is SVGIG (reference sequence). The CDR3 is 11 amino acids. The CDR3 spells CAWDRYNEQFF. The CDR3 DNA follows: TGTGCCTGGGACCGCTACAATGAGCAGTTCTTC.

The chain uses TRBV7-9 and TRBJ1-4; D unclear. V was clipped by 1 base and J by 10 bases, with 16 bases between them. CDR1 is SEHNR, CDR2 FQNEAQ, per germline (reference sequence). The CDR3 is 15 amino acids. The CDR3 protein is CASSLVAPTGVKLFF. The CDR3 DNA sequence: TGTGCCAGCAGCTTAGTGGCCCCTACTGGGGTAAAACTGTTTTTT.

This clone turned up a few times. The chain couples TRBV5-4 to TRBJ2-7, with 7 positions matching TRBD1. The V and J ends lost 4 bases and 6 bases, in that order; junction bases with no gene match: 10. The germline V gene has CDR1 SGHNT and CDR2 YYREEE (reference sequence). The CDR3 consists of 14 residues. CDR3 region: CASSPTGFSGEQYF. CDR3 DNA sequence: TGTGCCAGCAGCCCGACAGGGTTCTCCGGCGAGCAGTACTTC.

This clone was recorded a few times. The rearrangement joins TRBV4-1 to TRBJ2-5; D is uncertain. The CDR3 covers 14 residues. Germline CDR1 is MGHRA and CDR2 is YSYEKL. Between the trimmed V and J ends, which lost 3 bases and 5 bases, there was a span of 13 bases. For the CDR3, the DNA is TGCGCCAGCAGCCAGCGCCCCCTACTCGAGACCCAGTACTTC. The encoded protein is CASSQRPLLETQYF.

By its share, this clone is medium-sized. Other DNA sequences within the sample encode an identical CDR3. The CDR3: CASSQDTSGNTIYF. The CDR3 coding sequence is TGTGCCAGCAGCCAAGACACCTCTGGAAACACCATATATTTT. The chain has TRBV14 and TRBJ1-3, with D unclear. This CDR3 has 14 amino acids. The germline CDR1 and CDR2 sequences are SGHDN and FVKESK. The V gene lost 0 bases and the J gene lost 0 bases, with 3 bases spanning the gap.

This clone was counted a few times. The chain couples TRBV30 to TRBJ1-2; TRBD1 might be the D (6 bases). This CDR3 has 11 residues. Looked up from germline, CDR1 is GTSNPN and CDR2 is SVGIG (reference sequence). V was clipped by 2 bases and J by 12 bases, with 13 bases between them. CDR3 sequence reads: CAWSPRTEDTF. Here the CDR3 DNA reads TGTGCCTGGAGTCCCCGGACAGAAGACACCTTC.

This sequence joins TRBV7-9 and TRBJ1-2, with D perhaps TRBD1 (5 bases). CDR3 length: 14 residues. Germline CDR1 is SEHNR and CDR2 is FQNEAQ (reference sequence). V lost 10 bases, J lost 8 bases, and 23 bases lay in between. CDR3 sequence: CAINVGTGVQGYTF. In nucleotides, the CDR3 is TGTGCCATCAACGTGGGGACGGGGGTTCAGGGCTACACCTTC.

The chain combines TRBV5-1 with TRBJ2-2, with D possibly matching TRBD1 (6 bases). Trimming took off 3 bases at V and 4 bases at J, with 13 bases between the two ends. Per germline, CDR1 SGHRS and CDR2 YFSETQ. The CDR3 loop spans 15 amino acids. The CDR3 protein is CASSSTGMGTGELFF. The CDR3, as DNA: TGCGCCAGCAGCTCTACAGGGATGGGCACCGGGGAGCTGTTTTTT.

The genes are TRBV15 and TRBJ2-7, with 7 bases aligning to TRBD1. The germline CDR1 and CDR2 sequences are LNHNV and YYDKDF (reference sequence). V lost 1 base to trimming and J lost 7 bases; unmatched junction nucleotides: 10. The CDR3 is 15 residues long. The CDR3 bases are TGTGCCACCAGCAGAGCCCGACAGGGTATAGATGAGCAGTACTTC. It codes for CATSRARQGIDEQYF.